The rows below give T cell receptor beta chains drawn from one sample of a study of cytotoxic CD8 clonotypes in ibrutinib-treated CLL. The table came from immunoSEQ multiplex PCR; TCRdb's copy has only in-frame clones and leaves some out. The table records about 39,000 clones, 65% to 70% of them present only once. Here the sequenced sample was PBMCs, taken at disease progression, from a patient treated with ibrutinib. All receptors derive from a human donor with chronic lymphocytic leukemia. Each CDR3 is given with its conserved first and last residue. The D gene is left open where the match is weak. Part of the rows lack a size; the others show once, few, many or a class for expanded clones.

v_call	j_call	d_call	clone_size	cdr3_aa	cdr3_nt
TRBV18	TRBJ2-5	NA	NA	CASSPPWGSETQYF	TGTGCCAGCTCACCACCATGGGGTTCGGAGACCCAGTACTTC
TRBV21-1	TRBJ2-1	NA	NA	CASSRTGTGSSYNEQFF	TGTGCCAGCAGCCGGACGGGGACCGGGAGCTCCTACAATGAGCAGTTCTTC
TRBV19	TRBJ1-5	TRBD1	few	CASRKATGNSNQPQHF	TGTGCCAGTAGGAAAGCGACAGGGAATAGCAATCAGCCCCAGCATTTT
TRBV5-4	TRBJ2-1	TRBD2	NA	CASSFTSGSRGNEQFF	TGTGCCAGCAGCTTTACTAGCGGGAGTAGGGGCAATGAGCAGTTCTTC
TRBV6-5	TRBJ2-7	TRBD1	NA	CASSYGTGPYEQYF	TGTGCCAGCAGTTACGGGACAGGGCCCTACGAGCAGTACTTC
TRBV28	TRBJ2-1	TRBD2	NA	CASPPGRREEGDEQFF	TGTGCCAGCCCTCCTGGTCGTCGGGAGGAAGGCGATGAGCAGTTCTTC
TRBV28	TRBJ1-1	NA	NA	CASRASNTEAFF	TGTGCCAGCAGGGCGTCGAACACTGAAGCTTTCTTT
TRBV6-1	TRBJ2-7	TRBD2	NA	CASSENQGLAGEYF	TGTGCCAGCAGTGAGAATCAGGGACTAGCGGGAGAGTACTTC
TRBV4-1	TRBJ2-5	NA	few	CASSQDFETQYF	TGCGCCAGCAGCCAAGATTTTGAGACCCAGTACTTC
TRBV11-2	TRBJ2-4	TRBD2	once	CASRLGLAQIENIQYF	TGTGCCAGCAGACTAGGACTAGCTCAGATTGAAAACATTCAGTACTTC
TRBV4-3	TRBJ1-2	NA	NA	CASSQDALDLPNYGYTF	TGCGCCAGCAGCCAAGATGCCTTGGACCTCCCTAACTATGGCTACACCTTC
TRBV5-1	TRBJ1-4	NA	NA	CASTPGGTNEKLFF	TGCGCCAGCACTCCGGGGGGAACTAATGAAAAACTGTTTTTT
TRBV19	TRBJ2-3	NA	NA	CASMMMGTASTDTQYF	TGTGCCAGTATGATGATGGGGACCGCTAGCACAGATACGCAGTATTTT
TRBV29-1	TRBJ2-7	NA	NA	CSVERAYEQYF	TGCAGCGTTGAGAGAGCCTACGAGCAGTACTTC
TRBV6-1	TRBJ2-7	NA	NA	CASIPRSGGDEQYF	TGTGCCAGCATACCTCGGTCCGGAGGCGACGAGCAGTACTTC
TRBV30	TRBJ2-1	NA	NA	CAWSPPFFEPKNEQFF	TGTGCCTGGAGCCCCCCTTTCTTCGAGCCCAAGAATGAGCAGTTCTTC
TRBV5-1	TRBJ1-5	NA	few	CASSLGPSNQPQHF	TGCGCCAGCAGCTTGGGACCTAGCAATCAGCCCCAGCATTTT
TRBV5-1	TRBJ2-1	TRBD2	NA	CASSLAPSGRSEQFF	TGCGCCAGCAGCTTGGCCCCTAGCGGGAGGTCGGAGCAGTTCTTC
TRBV11-3	TRBJ2-7	NA	medium-sized	CASSAGSSYEQYF	TGTGCCAGCAGCGCGGGGAGCTCCTACGAGCAGTACTTC
TRBV11-2	TRBJ2-7	TRBD2	NA	CASSLAIAGVYEQYF	TGTGCCAGCAGCTTAGCGATCGCGGGGGTTTACGAGCAGTACTTC
TRBV27	TRBJ1-4	TRBD1	NA	CARRAAGGNEKLFF	TGTGCCAGGAGGGCGGCAGGGGGTAATGAAAAACTGTTTTTT
TRBV15	TRBJ1-4	NA	NA	CATSSRTGLGEKLFF	TGTGCCACCAGCTCCCGAACCGGGTTAGGGGAAAAACTGTTTTTT
TRBV5-6	TRBJ2-1	TRBD2	NA	CASSFTSGGNNEQFF	TGTGCCAGCAGCTTTACTAGCGGGGGAAACAATGAGCAGTTCTTC
TRBV11-3	TRBJ2-7	NA	NA	CASSLNSYEQYF	TGTGCCAGCAGCTTAAACTCCTACGAGCAGTACTTC
TRBV6-5	TRBJ2-2	NA	NA	CASSPDRSHTGELFF	TGTGCCAGCAGTCCCGACAGGAGTCACACCGGGGAGCTGTTTTTT
TRBV5-1	TRBJ2-5	NA	NA	CASSAYGRTSMGETQYF	TGCGCCAGCAGCGCGTACGGTCGGACGTCAATGGGAGAGACCCAGTACTTC
TRBV30	TRBJ2-7	NA	NA	CAWSVSGGNSYEQYF	TGTGCCTGGAGTGTATCTGGTGGGAACTCCTACGAGCAGTACTTC
TRBV18	TRBJ2-7	TRBD2	NA	CASSPNTPGLAGEWSYEQYF	TGTGCCAGCTCACCTAATACTCCGGGACTAGCGGGAGAGTGGTCCTACGAGCAGTACTTC
TRBV6-4	TRBJ2-1	TRBD2	NA	CASSEGLAGGNEQFF	TGTGCCAGCAGTGAAGGACTAGCGGGGGGCAATGAGCAGTTCTTC
TRBV4-1	TRBJ1-5	NA	NA	CASSQDPARGQPQHF	TGCGCCAGCAGCCAAGATCCGGCAAGAGGTCAGCCCCAGCATTTT
TRBV5-1	TRBJ1-1	NA	few	CASSFAGNTEAFF	TGCGCCAGCAGCTTCGCAGGGAACACTGAAGCTTTCTTT
TRBV6-5	TRBJ2-3	NA	NA	CASSYSSGRTDTQYF	TGTGCCAGCAGTTACTCCAGCGGTCGCACAGATACGCAGTATTTT
TRBV5-4	TRBJ1-3	NA	NA	CASSNDWSSGNTIYF	TGTGCCAGCAGCAACGACTGGAGCTCTGGAAACACCATATATTTT
TRBV10-3	TRBJ2-3	TRBD2	NA	CAITDTSGPQSTDTQYF	TGTGCCATCACCGATACTAGCGGACCGCAAAGCACAGATACGCAGTATTTT
TRBV19	TRBJ2-5	NA	few	CAKTNGGLGYF	TGTGCCAAAACGAATGGGGGGCTGGGGTACTTC
TRBV7-8	TRBJ2-4	NA	NA	CASSKIGGPLAKNIQYF	TGTGCCAGCAGCAAAATCGGGGGACCTTTAGCCAAAAACATTCAGTACTTC
TRBV6-5	TRBJ1-5	NA	medium-sized	CASSIQGPDQPQHF	TGTGCCAGCAGTATACAGGGTCCGGATCAGCCCCAGCATTTT
TRBV10-3	TRBJ2-3	NA	NA	CAISEYSIGSDTQYF	TGTGCCATCAGTGAGTACTCTATCGGGTCGGATACGCAGTATTTT